These T cell receptor beta chains were read from a single sample in a study of T cell repertoires in cytomegalovirus infection. MiXCR was run by TCRdb on the reads, yielding one entry per CDR3 protein. In the table there are almost 500,000 distinct CDR3 sequences, approximately 11% of which are singletons. Sequences were obtained from PBMCs. These receptors were collected from a human donor in good health (CMV status not recorded). Some clones in this sample may be carry-over from other donors' samples. The CDR3 runs from the conserved cysteine through the conserved F or W. D genes are given only for firm matches. The size entry is marked missing in some rows and otherwise reads once, few, many or a size class.

clone size: few
V gene: TRBV20-1
J gene: TRBJ2-5
D gene: -
CDR3 protein: CSARDRRLGTQYF
CDR3 DNA: TGCAGTGCTAGAGATAGACGCCTAGGGACCCAGTACTTC

clone size: many
V gene: TRBV12-5
J gene: TRBJ2-5
D gene: -
CDR3 protein: CASGFGQETQYF
CDR3 DNA: TGTGCTAGTGGTTTCGGGCAAGAGACCCAGTACTTC

clone size: many
V gene: TRBV11-2
J gene: TRBJ1-1
D gene: TRBD1
CDR3 protein: CASSLWGRDSNNTEAFF
CDR3 DNA: TGTGCCAGCAGCTTATGGGGGCGGGACAGCAATAACACTGAAGCTTTCTTT

clone size: -
V gene: TRBV5-1
J gene: TRBJ1-2
D gene: TRBD1
CDR3 protein: CASSADRDGYTF
CDR3 DNA: TGCGCCAGCAGCGCGGACAGGGATGGCTACACCTTC

clone size: many
V gene: TRBV2
J gene: TRBJ1-5
D gene: -
CDR3 protein: CASSEEGPIQPQHF
CDR3 DNA: TGTGCCAGCAGTGAGGAAGGGCCCATTCAGCCCCAGCATTTT

clone size: many
V gene: TRBV11-2
J gene: TRBJ1-2
D gene: TRBD1
CDR3 protein: CASSINRGGVGYTF
CDR3 DNA: TGTGCCAGCAGCATAAACAGGGGAGGGGTCGGCTACACCTTC

clone size: many
V gene: TRBV12-3/TRBV12-4
J gene: TRBJ2-7
D gene: TRBD2
CDR3 protein: CASSWTSGDYEQYF
CDR3 DNA: TGTGCCAGCAGCTGGACTAGCGGGGACTACGAGCAGTACTTC

clone size: many
V gene: TRBV19
J gene: TRBJ2-1
D gene: -
CDR3 protein: CASSIGGTAYNEQFF
CDR3 DNA: TGTGCCAGTAGTATAGGGGGGACCGCCTACAATGAGCAGTTCTTC

clone size: -
V gene: TRBV2
J gene: TRBJ2-5
D gene: -
CDR3 protein: CASESRIQETQYF
CDR3 DNA: TGTGCCAGCGAGTCGAGAATCCAAGAGACCCAGTACTTC

clone size: few
V gene: TRBV20-1
J gene: TRBJ2-2
D gene: -
CDR3 protein: CSASRVTANTGELFF
CDR3 DNA: TGCAGTGCTAGCCGGGTGACTGCGAACACCGGGGAGCTGTTTTTT

clone size: many
V gene: TRBV7-3
J gene: TRBJ1-2
D gene: -
CDR3 protein: CASSLSGGYGYTF
CDR3 DNA: TGTGCCAGCAGCTTGAGTGGAGGCTATGGCTACACCTTC

clone size: many
V gene: TRBV11-2
J gene: TRBJ2-3
D gene: -
CDR3 protein: CASSLDSTDTQYF
CDR3 DNA: TGTGCCAGCAGCTTAGATAGCACAGATACGCAGTATTTT

clone size: many
V gene: TRBV24-1
J gene: TRBJ2-7
D gene: -
CDR3 protein: CATSDPKRNHYEQYF
CDR3 DNA: TGTGCCACCAGTGATCCTAAAAGGAATCACTACGAGCAGTACTTC

clone size: many
V gene: TRBV4-1
J gene: TRBJ1-2
D gene: -
CDR3 protein: CASSQFVGNYGYTF
CDR3 DNA: TGCGCCAGCAGCCAGTTTGTCGGGAACTATGGCTACACCTTC

clone size: many
V gene: TRBV7-6
J gene: TRBJ1-1
D gene: -
CDR3 protein: CASSLGRSMNTEAFF
CDR3 DNA: TGTGCCAGCAGCTTAGGTCGTTCTATGAACACTGAAGCTTTCTTT

clone size: -
V gene: TRBV30
J gene: TRBJ1-4
D gene: TRBD1
CDR3 protein: CAWSVRMGQYNEKLFF
CDR3 DNA: TGTGCCTGGAGTGTACGGATGGGACAGTATAATGAAAAACTGTTTTTT

clone size: -
V gene: TRBV20-1
J gene: TRBJ1-4
D gene: -
CDR3 protein: CGLGSTNEKLFF
CDR3 DNA: TGCGGTCTTGGAAGTACTAATGAAAAACTGTTTTTT

clone size: many
V gene: TRBV19
J gene: TRBJ1-1
D gene: -
CDR3 protein: CASSIKGGQSGSGTEAFF
CDR3 DNA: TGTGCCAGTAGTATAAAGGGCGGACAGTCGGGATCCGGCACTGAAGCTTTCTTT

clone size: -
V gene: TRBV9
J gene: TRBJ2-1
D gene: TRBD1
CDR3 protein: CASSEQGAPYNEQFF
CDR3 DNA: TGTGCCAGCAGCGAACAGGGGGCACCCTACAATGAGCAGTTCTTC

clone size: many
V gene: TRBV7-9
J gene: TRBJ2-1
D gene: -
CDR3 protein: CASSFSSYNEQFF
CDR3 DNA: TGTGCCAGCAGCTTTAGCTCCTACAATGAGCAGTTCTTC

clone size: many
V gene: TRBV6-1
J gene: TRBJ2-7
D gene: -
CDR3 protein: CASRPSPPGSEQYF
CDR3 DNA: TGTGCCAGCAGGCCCAGTCCTCCGGGCTCGGAGCAGTACTTC

clone size: many
V gene: TRBV6-1
J gene: TRBJ1-4
D gene: TRBD1
CDR3 protein: CASKGQVEEKLFF
CDR3 DNA: TGTGCCAGCAAAGGACAGGTAGAGGAAAAACTGTTTTTT

clone size: -
V gene: TRBV28
J gene: TRBJ2-7
D gene: TRBD1
CDR3 protein: CASSLETGTEQYF
CDR3 DNA: TGTGCCAGCAGTTTAGAGACAGGGACCGAGCAGTACTTC

clone size: -
V gene: TRBV7-9
J gene: TRBJ2-5
D gene: TRBD1
CDR3 protein: CASSVTGAETQYF
CDR3 DNA: TGTGCCAGCAGCGTGACAGGGGCAGAGACCCAGTACTTC

clone size: few
V gene: TRBV20-1
J gene: TRBJ1-3
D gene: -
CDR3 protein: CSAEDSLRNTIYF
CDR3 DNA: TGCAGTGCCGAGGACAGCCTTAGGAACACCATATATTTT

clone size: -
V gene: TRBV4-1
J gene: TRBJ2-1
D gene: -
CDR3 protein: CASSTRSLENGYNEQFF
CDR3 DNA: TGCGCCAGCAGCACCCGAAGTCTGGAGAACGGCTACAATGAGCAGTTCTTC

clone size: many
V gene: TRBV5-6
J gene: TRBJ2-1
D gene: -
CDR3 protein: CASSLEWGAGVDNEQFF
CDR3 DNA: TGTGCCAGCAGCTTGGAATGGGGGGCAGGGGTTGACAATGAGCAGTTCTTC

clone size: -
V gene: TRBV18
J gene: TRBJ1-1
D gene: -
CDR3 protein: CASSPSSEDTEAFF
CDR3 DNA: TGTGCCAGCTCACCTTCCTCGGAGGACACTGAAGCTTTCTTT

clone size: -
V gene: TRBV18
J gene: TRBJ1-1
D gene: -
CDR3 protein: CASSESGYTEAFF
CDR3 DNA: TGTGCCAGCTCAGAATCTGGGTACACTGAAGCTTTCTTT

clone size: -
V gene: TRBV29-1
J gene: TRBJ2-7
D gene: TRBD1
CDR3 protein: CSVRPDREEVEQYF
CDR3 DNA: TGCAGCGTGCGACCTGACAGGGAAGAAGTCGAGCAGTACTTC

clone size: -
V gene: TRBV18
J gene: TRBJ1-2
D gene: TRBD1
CDR3 protein: CASSLTDRSYGYTF
CDR3 DNA: TGTGCCAGCTCACTCACGGACAGGAGCTATGGCTACACCTTC

clone size: many
V gene: TRBV4-1
J gene: TRBJ2-2
D gene: TRBD2
CDR3 protein: CASSQPGLAGEGTGELFF
CDR3 DNA: TGCGCCAGCAGCCAACCGGGACTAGCGGGAGAAGGCACCGGGGAGCTGTTTTTT

clone size: -
V gene: TRBV30
J gene: TRBJ1-3
D gene: -
CDR3 protein: CAWSLGTNSGNTIYF
CDR3 DNA: TGTGCCTGGAGTCTCGGGACAAACTCTGGAAACACCATATATTTT

clone size: many
V gene: TRBV12-3/TRBV12-4
J gene: TRBJ2-3
D gene: TRBD2
CDR3 protein: CASSFSSGGAADTQYF
CDR3 DNA: TGTGCCAGCAGTTTCTCTAGCGGGGGGGCCGCAGATACGCAGTATTTT

clone size: many
V gene: TRBV19
J gene: TRBJ2-1
D gene: -
CDR3 protein: CASRYGTSYNEQFF
CDR3 DNA: TGTGCCAGTAGATATGGGACTTCCTACAATGAGCAGTTCTTC

clone size: many
V gene: TRBV12-3/TRBV12-4
J gene: TRBJ2-3
D gene: -
CDR3 protein: CASSLDPPSQPWPTDTQYF
CDR3 DNA: TGTGCCAGCAGTTTAGACCCTCCCTCACAGCCATGGCCCACAGATACGCAGTATTTT

clone size: many
V gene: TRBV18
J gene: TRBJ2-7
D gene: TRBD2
CDR3 protein: CASSSLGGERAYEQYF
CDR3 DNA: TGTGCCAGCTCCTCCCTTGGGGGGGAGAGGGCCTACGAGCAGTACTTC

clone size: many
V gene: TRBV7-2
J gene: TRBJ2-3
D gene: -
CDR3 protein: CASSVASGADTQYF
CDR3 DNA: TGTGCCAGCAGCGTAGCTTCAGGGGCAGATACGCAGTATTTT

clone size: many
V gene: TRBV6-2/TRBV6-3
J gene: TRBJ2-7
D gene: -
CDR3 protein: CASSYGWDATLEQYF
CDR3 DNA: TGTGCCAGCAGTTACGGGTGGGATGCCACTCTCGAGCAGTACTTC

clone size: -
V gene: TRBV2
J gene: TRBJ2-6
D gene: -
CDR3 protein: CASSVATRANVLTF
CDR3 DNA: TGTGCCAGCAGTGTGGCTACCCGGGCCAACGTCCTGACTTTC

clone size: many
V gene: TRBV7-9
J gene: TRBJ1-3
D gene: -
CDR3 protein: CASSLATPGADTIYF
CDR3 DNA: TGTGCCAGCAGCTTAGCGACCCCCGGGGCAGACACCATATATTTT

clone size: -
V gene: TRBV5-1
J gene: TRBJ1-2
D gene: TRBD1
CDR3 protein: CASSLEGQGGGYTF
CDR3 DNA: TGCGCCAGCAGCTTGGAGGGACAGGGAGGAGGCTACACCTTC

clone size: many
V gene: TRBV9
J gene: TRBJ1-4
D gene: -
CDR3 protein: CASSAGQVNEKLFF
CDR3 DNA: TGTGCCAGCAGCGCGGGGCAGGTTAATGAAAAACTGTTTTTT

clone size: many
V gene: TRBV7-2
J gene: TRBJ2-6
D gene: TRBD1
CDR3 protein: CASSLDRGQSSGANVLTF
CDR3 DNA: TGTGCCAGCAGCCTGGACAGGGGTCAATCGTCTGGGGCCAACGTCCTGACTTTC